This T cell receptor beta chain originates from a study of T cells after posttransplantation cyclophosphamide. Sequenced by immunoSEQ multiplex PCR; TCRdb stores in-frame clones only, minus some. This sample has around 20,000 clones, with approximately 97% found just once. The naive gate required viable CD3+CD4+ or CD3+CD8+ cells with CCR7+CD45RA+CD45RO-CD95-CD27+CD28+ phenotype. Unmatched junction bases numbered 2, after V lost 3 bases and J lost 1 base. The CDR3 covers 14 residues. From germline, CDR1 is KGHSH and CDR2 LQKENI. The V gene is TRBV18, the J gene TRBJ2-5, with 7 bases lining up with TRBD2. The source is a man aged 50-59 years in good health, CMV-negative, and a related stem cell transplant donor. Sequenced input: naive CD4+ T cells sorted from PBMCs. The CDR3 sequence: CASSPLAVQETQYF. The CDR3 DNA follows: TGTGCCAGCTCACCGCTAGCGGTCCAAGAGACCCAGTACTTC.